This paragraph reports one TCR beta chain. Source study methods: Amplifying reference gene primers gave estimates of nucleated cell counts. TCRdb's copy holds only in-frame clones and misses some; the assay was immunoSEQ multiplex PCR. The D gene and trimming were derived from the DNA, and the V and J assignments and clone size from that table. The sample has 45,000 to 65,000 clones; over 75% are singletons. This sample was taken from a study of blood T cell repertoires in COVID-19. Across the study: There were acute and convalescent COVID-19 samples, and they came from the United States, Italy and Spain. Nucleic acid was either cDNA or gDNA, and it came from T cells, B-cell-depleted T cells, or PBMCs.

Germline V CDR1 and CDR2: SGDLS, YYNGEE. This CDR3 region has 19 residues. The trim removed 5 bases at V and 1 base at J, leaving 18 bases unmatched. The chain joins TRBV9 to TRBJ1-1, with 9 bases matching TRBD1. Sample: peripheral blood. The TCR comes from a man older than 75 in a cohort sampled during active COVID-19. The CDR3 DNA reads TGTGCCAGCAGTCGACAAACCGGGACAGGGCCTTCCTCGAACACTGAAGCTTTCTTT. It translates to CASSRQTGTGPSSNTEAFF.